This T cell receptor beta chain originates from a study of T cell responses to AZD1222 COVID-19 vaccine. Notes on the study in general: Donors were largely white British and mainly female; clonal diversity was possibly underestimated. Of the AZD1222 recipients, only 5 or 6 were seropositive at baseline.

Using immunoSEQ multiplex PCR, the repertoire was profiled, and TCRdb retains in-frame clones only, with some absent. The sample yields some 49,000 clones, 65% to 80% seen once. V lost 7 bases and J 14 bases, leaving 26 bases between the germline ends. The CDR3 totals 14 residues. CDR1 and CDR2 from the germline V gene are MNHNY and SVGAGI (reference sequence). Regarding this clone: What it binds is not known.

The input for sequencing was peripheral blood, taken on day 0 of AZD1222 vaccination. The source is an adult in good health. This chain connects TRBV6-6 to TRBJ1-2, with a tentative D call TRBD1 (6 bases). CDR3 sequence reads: CASTPDPGHMSQTF. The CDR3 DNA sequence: TGTGCCAGCACTCCAGATCCGGGACATATGTCTCAAACCTTC.